This is a list of T cell receptor beta chains from one sample in a study of shared clonotypes between healthy human individuals. Data came from immunoSEQ multiplex PCR; TCRdb stores just in-frame clones and leaves some out. The sample contains some 2,000,000 clones, about 94% of which appear only once. The sequenced material came from naive CD8+ T cells sorted from blood. These receptors originate from a man aged 18 to 29 in good health. The CDR3 runs from the conserved cysteine through the conserved F or W. Each record gives: clone size, J gene, D gene, V gene, CDR3 protein, CDR3 DNA. A D gene is named only where the DNA matches it firmly. Only part of the rows carry a size: once, few, many, or a class if the clone is expanded.

- | TRBJ1-5 | TRBD1 | TRBV6-1 | CASSGLWGDREIDQPQHF | TGTGCCAGCAGTGGTCTGTGGGGGGACAGGGAAATCGATCAGCCCCAGCATTTT
- | TRBJ1-3 | - | TRBV2 | CASSEDRSSGNTIYF | TGTGCCAGCAGTGAGGACCGGAGCTCTGGAAACACCATATATTTT
- | TRBJ2-2 | - | TRBV7-9 | CASSPRTGTGAGELFF | TGTGCCAGCAGCCCCCGCACGGGGACGGGGGCCGGGGAGCTGTTTTTT
- | TRBJ1-5 | TRBD1 | TRBV6-1 | CASSEQGQGNQPQHF | TGTGCCAGCAGTGAACAGGGACAGGGCAATCAGCCCCAGCATTTT
- | TRBJ1-5 | TRBD1 | TRBV5-6 | CASSGGTETQPQHF | TGTGCCAGCAGCGGGGGGACAGAGACCCAGCCCCAGCATTTT
- | TRBJ1-6 | - | TRBV13 | CASITRRGNSPLHF | TGTGCCAGCATAACCCGCAGGGGAAATTCACCCCTCCACTTT
- | TRBJ2-7 | TRBD2 | TRBV4-1 | CASSQEPGLAGYEQYF | TGCGCCAGCAGCCAAGAGCCGGGACTAGCGGGCTACGAGCAGTACTTC
- | TRBJ2-5 | - | TRBV19 | CASSIVDSQETQYF | TGTGCCAGTAGTATAGTGGACAGCCAAGAGACCCAGTACTTC
- | TRBJ2-3 | - | TRBV28 | CASSLRGGRGTQYF | TGTGCCAGCAGTTTAAGGGGTGGGAGGGGGACGCAGTATTTT
- | TRBJ2-7 | - | TRBV19 | CASSALYTSYEQYF | TGTGCCAGTAGTGCCTTATATACCTCCTACGAGCAGTACTTC
- | TRBJ2-5 | - | TRBV29-1 | CSVEGLSSQETQYF | TGCAGCGTCGAGGGACTGAGTAGCCAAGAGACCCAGTACTTC
- | TRBJ2-7 | TRBD1 | TRBV15 | CATSRGDRERFYF | TGTGCCACCAGCAGGGGCGACAGGGAGAGATTCTACTTC
- | TRBJ2-7 | TRBD1 | TRBV28 | CASSLGDRTRDEQYF | TGTGCCAGCAGTTTGGGGGACAGGACGCGCGACGAGCAGTACTTC
- | TRBJ2-2 | - | TRBV9 | CASSVSTGELFF | TGTGCCAGCAGCGTATCCACCGGGGAGCTGTTTTTT
once | TRBJ2-1 | - | TRBV9 | CASSVNSGEQFF | TGTGCCAGCAGCGTAAATTCCGGTGAGCAGTTCTTC
- | TRBJ2-4 | TRBD2 | TRBV4-1 | CASSQAQLAEGNIQYF | TGCGCCAGCAGCCAAGCGCAGCTAGCGGAGGGGAACATTCAGTACTTC
- | TRBJ1-5 | - | TRBV27 | CASSYRGGNQPQHF | TGTGCCAGCAGTTATAGAGGAGGCAATCAGCCCCAGCATTTT
once | TRBJ2-7 | - | TRBV6-1 | CASSESLGDYEQYF | TGTGCCAGCAGTGAATCTCTGGGTGACTACGAGCAGTACTTC